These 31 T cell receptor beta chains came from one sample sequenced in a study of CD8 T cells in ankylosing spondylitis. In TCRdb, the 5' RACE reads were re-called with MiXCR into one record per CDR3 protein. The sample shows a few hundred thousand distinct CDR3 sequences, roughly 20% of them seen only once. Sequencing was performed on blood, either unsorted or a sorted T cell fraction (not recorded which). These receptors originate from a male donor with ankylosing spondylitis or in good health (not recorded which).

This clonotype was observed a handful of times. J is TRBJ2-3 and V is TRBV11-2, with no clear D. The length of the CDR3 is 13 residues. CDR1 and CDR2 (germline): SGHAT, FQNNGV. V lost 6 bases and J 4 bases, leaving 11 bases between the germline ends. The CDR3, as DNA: TGTGCCAGCAGTTCCAATCGTCCAGATACGCAGTATTTT. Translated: CASSSNRPDTQYF. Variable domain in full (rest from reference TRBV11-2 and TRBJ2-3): EAGVAQSPRYKIIEKRQSVAFWCNPISGHATLYWYQQILGQGPKLLIQFQNNGVVDDSQLPKDRFSAERLKGVDSTLKIQPAKLEDSAVYLCASSSNRPDTQYFGPGTRLTVL.

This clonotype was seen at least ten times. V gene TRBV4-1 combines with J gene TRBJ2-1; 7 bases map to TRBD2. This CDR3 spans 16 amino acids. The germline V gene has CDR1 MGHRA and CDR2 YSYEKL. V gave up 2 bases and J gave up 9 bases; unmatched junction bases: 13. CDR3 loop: CASSQPNSIAGSEQFF. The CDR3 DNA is TGCGCCAGCAGCCAACCAAATTCCATAGCGGGCTCTGAGCAGTTCTTC.

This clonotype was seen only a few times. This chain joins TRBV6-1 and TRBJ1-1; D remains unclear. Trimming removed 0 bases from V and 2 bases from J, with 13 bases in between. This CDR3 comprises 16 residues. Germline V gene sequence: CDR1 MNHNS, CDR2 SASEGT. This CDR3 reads CASSEARQFFNTEAFF. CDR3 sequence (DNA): TGTGCCAGCAGTGAAGCGAGGCAGTTCTTTAACACTGAAGCTTTCTTT.

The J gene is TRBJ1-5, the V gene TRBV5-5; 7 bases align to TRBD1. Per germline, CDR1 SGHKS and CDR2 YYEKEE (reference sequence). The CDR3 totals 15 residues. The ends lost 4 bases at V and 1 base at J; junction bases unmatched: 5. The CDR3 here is CASSSRQGSNQPQHF. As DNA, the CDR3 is TGTGCCAGCAGCAGCCGACAGGGAAGCAATCAGCCCCAGCATTTT.

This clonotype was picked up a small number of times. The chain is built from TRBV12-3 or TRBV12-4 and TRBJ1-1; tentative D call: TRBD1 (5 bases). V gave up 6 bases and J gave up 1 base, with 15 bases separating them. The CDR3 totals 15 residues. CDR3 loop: CASSTTDSWNTEAFF. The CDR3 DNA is TGTGCCAGCAGCACTACCGACAGCTGGAACACTGAAGCTTTCTTT.

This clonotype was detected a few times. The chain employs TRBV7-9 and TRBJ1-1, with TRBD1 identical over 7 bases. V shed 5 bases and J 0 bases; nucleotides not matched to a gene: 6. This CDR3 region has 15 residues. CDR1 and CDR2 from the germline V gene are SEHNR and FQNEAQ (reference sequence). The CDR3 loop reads CASSPQRGLNTEAFF. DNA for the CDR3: TGTGCCAGCAGCCCCCAGAGGGGGCTGAACACTGAAGCTTTCTTT.

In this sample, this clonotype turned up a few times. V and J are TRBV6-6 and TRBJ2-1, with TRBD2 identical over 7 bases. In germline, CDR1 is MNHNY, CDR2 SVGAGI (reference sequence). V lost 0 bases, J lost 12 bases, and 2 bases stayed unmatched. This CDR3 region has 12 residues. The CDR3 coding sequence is TGTGCCAGCAGTTACTCACTAGCGAGGCAGTTCTTC. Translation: CASSYSLARQFF.

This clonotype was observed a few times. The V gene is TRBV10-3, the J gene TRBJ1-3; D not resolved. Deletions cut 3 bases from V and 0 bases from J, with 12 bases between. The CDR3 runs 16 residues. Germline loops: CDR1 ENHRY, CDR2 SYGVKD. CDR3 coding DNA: TGTGCCATCAGTGATCCGGCAGGCCTCTCTGGAAACACCATATATTTT. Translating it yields CAISDPAGLSGNTIYF.

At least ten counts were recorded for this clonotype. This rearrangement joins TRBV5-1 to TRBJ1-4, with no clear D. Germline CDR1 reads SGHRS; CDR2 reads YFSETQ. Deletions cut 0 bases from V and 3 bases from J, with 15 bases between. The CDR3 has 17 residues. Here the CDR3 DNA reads TGCGCCAGCAGCTTGGGAGGCGGTGGATGGGCTAATGAAAAACTGTTTTTT. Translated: CASSLGGGGWANEKLFF.

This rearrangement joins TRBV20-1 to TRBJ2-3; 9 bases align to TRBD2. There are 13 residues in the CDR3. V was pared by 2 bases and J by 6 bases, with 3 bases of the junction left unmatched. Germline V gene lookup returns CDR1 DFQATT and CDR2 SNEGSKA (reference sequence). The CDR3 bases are TGCAGTGCTAGAAATAGCGGGAGCGATACGCAGTATTTT. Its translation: CSARNSGSDTQYF.

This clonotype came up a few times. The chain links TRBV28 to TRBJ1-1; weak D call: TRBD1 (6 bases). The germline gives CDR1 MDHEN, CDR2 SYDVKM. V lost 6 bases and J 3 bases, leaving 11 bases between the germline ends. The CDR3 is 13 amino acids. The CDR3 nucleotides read TGTGCCAGCAGGACCCGGGGGCACACTGAAGCTTTCTTT. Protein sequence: CASRTRGHTEAFF.

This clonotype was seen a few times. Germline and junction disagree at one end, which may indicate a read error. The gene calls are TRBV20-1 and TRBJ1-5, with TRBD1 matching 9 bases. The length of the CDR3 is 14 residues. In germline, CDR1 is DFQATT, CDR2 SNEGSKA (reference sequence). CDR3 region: CSAGTGRNNQSQHF. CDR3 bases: TGCAGTGCGGGGACAGGGAGGAACAATCAGTCCCAGCATTTT.

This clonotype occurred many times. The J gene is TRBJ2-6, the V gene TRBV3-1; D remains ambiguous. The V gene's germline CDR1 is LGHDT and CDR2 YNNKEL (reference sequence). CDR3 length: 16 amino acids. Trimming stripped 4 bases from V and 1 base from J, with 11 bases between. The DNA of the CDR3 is TGTGCCAGCAGCCCGGCTGGATTTTCTGGGGCCAACGTCCTGACTTTC. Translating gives CASSPAGFSGANVLTF. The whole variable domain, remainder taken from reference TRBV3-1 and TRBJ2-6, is DTAVSQTPKYLVTQMGNDKSIKCEQNLGHDTMYWYKQDSKKFLKIMFSYNNKELIINETVPNRFSPKSPDKAHLNLHINSLELGDSAVYFCASSPAGFSGANVLTFGAGSRLTVL.

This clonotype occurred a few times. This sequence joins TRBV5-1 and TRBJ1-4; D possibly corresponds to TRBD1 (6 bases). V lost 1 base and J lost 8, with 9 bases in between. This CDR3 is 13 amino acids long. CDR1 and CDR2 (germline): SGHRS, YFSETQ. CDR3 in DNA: TGCGCCAGCAGCTTGTCGGACAGCGAAAAACTGTTTTTT. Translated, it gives CASSLSDSEKLFF.

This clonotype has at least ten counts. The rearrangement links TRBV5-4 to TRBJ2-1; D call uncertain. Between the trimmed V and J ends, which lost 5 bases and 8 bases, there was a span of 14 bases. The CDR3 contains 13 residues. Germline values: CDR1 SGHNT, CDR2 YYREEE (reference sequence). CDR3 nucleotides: TGTGCCAGCAGAGTCCTCTACCTCGATGAGCAGTTCTTC. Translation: CASRVLYLDEQFF.

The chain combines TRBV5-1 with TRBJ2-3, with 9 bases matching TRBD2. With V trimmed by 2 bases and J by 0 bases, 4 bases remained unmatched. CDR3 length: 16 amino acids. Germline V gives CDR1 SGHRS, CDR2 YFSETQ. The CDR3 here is CASSLPLAGSTDTQYF. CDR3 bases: TGCGCCAGCAGCTTACCCCTAGCGGGGAGCACAGATACGCAGTATTTT.

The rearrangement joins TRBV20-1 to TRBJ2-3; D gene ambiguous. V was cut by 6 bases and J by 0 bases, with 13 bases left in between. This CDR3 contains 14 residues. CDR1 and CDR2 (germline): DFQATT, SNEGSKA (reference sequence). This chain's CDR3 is CSAAGSASTDTQYF. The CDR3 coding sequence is TGCAGTGCCGCCGGTTCCGCTAGCACAGATACGCAGTATTTT.

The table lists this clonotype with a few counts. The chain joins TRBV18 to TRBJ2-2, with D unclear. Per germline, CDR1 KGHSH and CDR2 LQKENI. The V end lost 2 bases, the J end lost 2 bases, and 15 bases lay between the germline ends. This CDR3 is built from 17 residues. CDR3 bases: TGTGCCAGCTCACCAAATCGGGCACAGATAAACACCGGGGAGCTGTTTTTT. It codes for CASSPNRAQINTGELFF.

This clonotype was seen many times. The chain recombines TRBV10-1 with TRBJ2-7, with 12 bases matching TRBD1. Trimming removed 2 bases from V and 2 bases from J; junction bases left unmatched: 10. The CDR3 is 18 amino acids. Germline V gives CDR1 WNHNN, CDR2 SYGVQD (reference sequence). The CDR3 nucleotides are TGCGCCAGCAGTGAGAGGGACAGGGGGCCCCATAGTGCCTACGAGCAGTACGTC. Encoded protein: CASSERDRGPHSAYEQYV.

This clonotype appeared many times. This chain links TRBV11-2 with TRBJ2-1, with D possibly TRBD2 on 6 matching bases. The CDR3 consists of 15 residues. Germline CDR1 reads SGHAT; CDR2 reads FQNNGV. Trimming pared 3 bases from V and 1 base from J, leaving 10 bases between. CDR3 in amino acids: CASSFAGNSYNEQFF. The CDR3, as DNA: TGTGCCAGCAGCTTTGCGGGGAATTCCTACAATGAGCAGTTCTTC.

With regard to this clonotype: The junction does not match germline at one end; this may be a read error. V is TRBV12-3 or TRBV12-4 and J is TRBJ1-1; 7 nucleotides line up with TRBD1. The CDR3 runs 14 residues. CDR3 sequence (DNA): TGTGGCAGCAGTTTAGCGACAGGGCCCACTGAAGCTTTCTTT. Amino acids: CGSSLATGPTEAFF.

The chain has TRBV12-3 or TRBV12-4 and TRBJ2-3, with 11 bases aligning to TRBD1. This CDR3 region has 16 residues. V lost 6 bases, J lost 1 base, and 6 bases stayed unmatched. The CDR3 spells CASSFGQGARTDTQYF. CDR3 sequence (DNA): TGTGCCAGCAGCTTCGGACAGGGGGCCCGCACAGATACGCAGTATTTT.

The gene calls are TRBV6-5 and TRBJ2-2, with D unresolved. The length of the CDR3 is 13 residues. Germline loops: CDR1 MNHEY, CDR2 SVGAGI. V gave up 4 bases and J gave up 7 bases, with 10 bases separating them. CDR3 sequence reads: CASSSGPLGELFF. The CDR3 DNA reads TGTGCCAGCAGTTCCGGGCCCCTCGGGGAGCTGTTTTTT.

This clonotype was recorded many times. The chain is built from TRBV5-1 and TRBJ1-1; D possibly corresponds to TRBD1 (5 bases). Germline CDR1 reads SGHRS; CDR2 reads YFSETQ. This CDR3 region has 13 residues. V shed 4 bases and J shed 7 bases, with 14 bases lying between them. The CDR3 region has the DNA TGCGCCAGCAGCCCCAGGGTTTCTGATGAAGCTTTCTTT. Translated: CASSPRVSDEAFF.

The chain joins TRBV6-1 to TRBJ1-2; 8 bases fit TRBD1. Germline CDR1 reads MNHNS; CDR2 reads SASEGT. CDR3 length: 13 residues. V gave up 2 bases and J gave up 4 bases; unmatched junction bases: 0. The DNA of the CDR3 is TGTGCCAGCAGTGAAACAGGGGGCTATGGCTACACCTTC. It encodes CASSETGGYGYTF.

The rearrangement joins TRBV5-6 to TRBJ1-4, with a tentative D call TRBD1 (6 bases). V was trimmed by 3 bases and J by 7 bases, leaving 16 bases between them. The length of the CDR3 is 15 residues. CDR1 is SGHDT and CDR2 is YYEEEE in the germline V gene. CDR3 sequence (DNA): TGTGCCAGCAGCTCCGGTTGGGGGCTCGGTGAAAAACTGTTTTTT. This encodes CASSSGWGLGEKLFF.

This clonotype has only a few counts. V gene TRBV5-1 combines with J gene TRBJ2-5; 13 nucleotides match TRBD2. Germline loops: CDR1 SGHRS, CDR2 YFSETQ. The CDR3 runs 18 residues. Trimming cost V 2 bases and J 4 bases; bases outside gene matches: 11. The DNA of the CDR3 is TGCGCCAGCAGCTTAAAGGGACTAGCGGGAACTAGGGCAGAGACCCAGTACTTC. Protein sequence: CASSLKGLAGTRAETQYF.

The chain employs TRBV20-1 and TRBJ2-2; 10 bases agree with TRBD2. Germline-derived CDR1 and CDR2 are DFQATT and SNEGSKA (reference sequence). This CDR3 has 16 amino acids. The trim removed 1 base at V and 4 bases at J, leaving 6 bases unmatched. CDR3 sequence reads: CSARGLIAGGTGELFF. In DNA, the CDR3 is TGCAGTGCTAGAGGGTTGATAGCGGGAGGCACCGGGGAGCTGTTTTTT.

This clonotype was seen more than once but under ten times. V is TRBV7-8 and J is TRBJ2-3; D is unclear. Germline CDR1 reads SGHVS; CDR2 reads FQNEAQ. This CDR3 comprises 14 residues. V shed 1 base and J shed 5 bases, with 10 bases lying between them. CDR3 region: CASSLGQRGDTQYF. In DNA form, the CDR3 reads TGTGCCAGCAGCTTAGGCCAGCGCGGAGATACGCAGTATTTT. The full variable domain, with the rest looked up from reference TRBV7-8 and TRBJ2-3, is GAGVSQSPRYKVAKRGQDVALRCDPISGHVSLFWYQQALGQGPEFLTYFQNEAQLDKSGLPSDRFFAERPEGSVSTLKIQRTQQEDSAVYLCASSLGQRGDTQYFGPGTRLTVL.

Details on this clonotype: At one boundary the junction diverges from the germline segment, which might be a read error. Here the CDR3 DNA reads TGTGCCAGCAGGGAAGGACAGGGGAGGTCAGATACGCAGTATTTT. Amino acids: CASREGQGRSDTQYF. This chain joins TRBV6-1 and TRBJ2-3; 9 bases agree with TRBD1. The CDR3 covers 15 residues. Germline CDR1 and CDR2: MNHNS and SASEGT.

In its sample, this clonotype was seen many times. CDR3 DNA sequence: TGTGCCAGCAGCTCAGGGGGTGATCAGCCCCAGCATTTT. Amino acid sequence: CASSSGGDQPQHF. The rearrangement links TRBV7-3 to TRBJ1-5; TRBD1 matches 7 bases. The germline V gene encodes CDR1 SGHTA and CDR2 FQGTGA. The trim removed 4 bases at V and 5 bases at J, leaving 2 bases unmatched. This CDR3 is 13 amino acids long.